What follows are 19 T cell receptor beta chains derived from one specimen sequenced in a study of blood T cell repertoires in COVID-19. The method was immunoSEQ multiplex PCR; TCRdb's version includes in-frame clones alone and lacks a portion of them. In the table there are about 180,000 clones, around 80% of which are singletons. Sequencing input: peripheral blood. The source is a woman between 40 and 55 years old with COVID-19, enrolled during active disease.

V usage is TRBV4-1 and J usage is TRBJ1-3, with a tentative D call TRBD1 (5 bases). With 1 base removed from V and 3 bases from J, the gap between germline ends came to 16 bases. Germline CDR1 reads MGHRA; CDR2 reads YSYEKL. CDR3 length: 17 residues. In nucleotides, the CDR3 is TGCGCCAGCAGCCAAGTGGGGGGTTGGGCAGTTGGAAACACCATATATTTT. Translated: CASSQVGGWAVGNTIYF.

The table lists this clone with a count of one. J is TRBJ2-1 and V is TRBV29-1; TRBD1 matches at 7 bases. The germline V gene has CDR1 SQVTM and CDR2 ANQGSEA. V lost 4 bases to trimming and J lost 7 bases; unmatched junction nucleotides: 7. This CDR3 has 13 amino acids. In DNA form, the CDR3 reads TGCAGCGTTGGTCTACAGGGGTTAAATGAGCAGTTCTTC. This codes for CSVGLQGLNEQFF.

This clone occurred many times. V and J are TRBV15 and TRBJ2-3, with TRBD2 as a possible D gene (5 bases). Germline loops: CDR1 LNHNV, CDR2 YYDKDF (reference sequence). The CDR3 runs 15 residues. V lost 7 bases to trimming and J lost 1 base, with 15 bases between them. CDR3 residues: CATTPGELGTDTQYF. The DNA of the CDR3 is TGTGCCACCACCCCTGGGGAGCTCGGCACAGATACGCAGTATTTT.

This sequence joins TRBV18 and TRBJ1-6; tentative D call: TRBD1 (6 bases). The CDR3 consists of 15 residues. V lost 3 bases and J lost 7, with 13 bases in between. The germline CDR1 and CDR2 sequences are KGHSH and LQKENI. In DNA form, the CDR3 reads TGTGCCAGCTCACCGTCCCCGGACAGAAATTCACCCCTCCACTTT. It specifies CASSPSPDRNSPLHF.

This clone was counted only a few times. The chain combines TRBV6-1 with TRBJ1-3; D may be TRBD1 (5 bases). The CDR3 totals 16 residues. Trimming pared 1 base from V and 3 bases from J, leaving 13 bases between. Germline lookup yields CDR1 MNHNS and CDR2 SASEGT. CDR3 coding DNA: TGTGCCAGCAGTGAAGGCCGCGCAGGGTATGGAAACACCATATATTTT. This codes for CASSEGRAGYGNTIYF.

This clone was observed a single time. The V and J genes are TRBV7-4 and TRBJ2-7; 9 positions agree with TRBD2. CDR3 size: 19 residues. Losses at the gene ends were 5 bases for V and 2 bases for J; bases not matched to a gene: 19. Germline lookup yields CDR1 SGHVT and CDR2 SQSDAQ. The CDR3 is CASSPTTRGGARPTYEQYF. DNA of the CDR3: TGTGCCAGCAGCCCGACGACCCGCGGGGGGGCCAGACCGACCTACGAGCAGTACTTC.

The CDR3 here is CASSPDARDSPLHF. CDR3 DNA sequence: TGTGCCAGCTCACCAGATGCGAGGGATTCACCCCTCCACTTT. The J gene is TRBJ1-6, the V gene TRBV18; no clear D gene. Germline V CDR1 and CDR2: KGHSH, LQKENI. V was trimmed by 2 bases and J by 8 bases, leaving 10 bases between them. The CDR3 spans 14 residues.

The CDR3 loop reads CASSYRQGMVNTEAFF. In nucleotides, the CDR3 is TGTGCCAGCAGTTACAGGCAGGGGATGGTGAACACTGAAGCTTTCTTT. The J gene is TRBJ1-1, the V gene TRBV6-2 or TRBV6-3; weak D call: TRBD1 (6 bases). Per the germline V gene, CDR1 is MNHEY and CDR2 is SVGEGT. The V end lost 2 bases, the J end lost 0 bases, and 13 bases lay between the germline ends. The CDR3 covers 16 residues.

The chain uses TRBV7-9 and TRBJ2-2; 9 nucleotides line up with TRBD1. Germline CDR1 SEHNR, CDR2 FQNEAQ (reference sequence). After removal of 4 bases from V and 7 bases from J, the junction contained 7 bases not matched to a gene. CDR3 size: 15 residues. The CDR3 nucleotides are TGTGCCAGCAGCTCATACAGGGGGCAAAACGGGGAGCTGTTTTTT. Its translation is CASSSYRGQNGELFF. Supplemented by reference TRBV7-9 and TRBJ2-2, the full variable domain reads DTGVSQNPRHKITKRGQNVTFRCDPISEHNRLYWYRQTLGQGPEFLTYFQNEAQLEKSRLLSDRFSAERPKGSFSTLEIQRTEQGDSAMYLCASSSYRGQNGELFFGEGSRLTVL.

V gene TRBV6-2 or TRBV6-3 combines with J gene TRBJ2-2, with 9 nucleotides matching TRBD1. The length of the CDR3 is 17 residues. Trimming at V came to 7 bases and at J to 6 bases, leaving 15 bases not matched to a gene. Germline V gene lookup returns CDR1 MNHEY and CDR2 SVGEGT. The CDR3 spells CASTPRGGTGPPGELFF. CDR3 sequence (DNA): TGTGCCAGCACCCCCCGAGGGGGGACAGGGCCCCCCGGGGAGCTGTTTTTT.

CDR3 sequence (DNA): TGTGCCAGCAGTCCCGATAGGCTACACGGGAGGAGGTACGAGCAGTACTTC. The encoded protein is CASSPDRLHGRRYEQYF. The chain couples TRBV27 to TRBJ2-7, with 7 bases identical to TRBD2. Trimming at V came to 5 bases and at J to 4 bases, leaving 17 bases not matched to a gene. CDR1 and CDR2 from the germline V gene are MNHEY and SMNVEV (reference sequence). The CDR3 totals 17 residues.

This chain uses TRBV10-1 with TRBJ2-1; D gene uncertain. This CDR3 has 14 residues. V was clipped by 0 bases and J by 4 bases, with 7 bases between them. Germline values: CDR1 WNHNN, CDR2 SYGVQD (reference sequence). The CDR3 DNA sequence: TGCGCCAGCAGTGAGTCAACAGTATACAATGAGCAGTTCTTC. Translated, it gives CASSESTVYNEQFF.

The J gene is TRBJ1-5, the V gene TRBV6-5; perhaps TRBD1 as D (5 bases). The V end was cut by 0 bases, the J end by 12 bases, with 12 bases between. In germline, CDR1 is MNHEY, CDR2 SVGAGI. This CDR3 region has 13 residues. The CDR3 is CASSYSGRQFQHF. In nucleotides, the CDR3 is TGTGCCAGCAGTTACTCAGGTCGACAGTTCCAGCATTTT.

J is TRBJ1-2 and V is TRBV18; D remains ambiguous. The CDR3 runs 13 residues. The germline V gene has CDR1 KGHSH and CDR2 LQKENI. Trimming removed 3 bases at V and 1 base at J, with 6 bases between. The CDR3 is CASSPQNNYGYTF. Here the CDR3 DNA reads TGTGCCAGCTCACCCCAGAATAACTATGGCTACACCTTC. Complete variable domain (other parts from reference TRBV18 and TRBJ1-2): NAGVMQNPRHLVRRRGQEARLRCSPMKGHSHVYWYRQLPEEGLKFMVYLQKENIIDESGMPKERFSAEFPKEGPSILRIQQVVRGDSAAYFCASSPQNNYGYTFGSGTRLTVV.

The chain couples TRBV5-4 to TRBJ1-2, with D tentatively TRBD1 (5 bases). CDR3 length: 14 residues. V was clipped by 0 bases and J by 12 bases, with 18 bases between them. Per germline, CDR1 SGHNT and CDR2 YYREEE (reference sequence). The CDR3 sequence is CASSLGRGIRFNTF. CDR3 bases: TGTGCCAGCAGCTTGGGTCGGGGGATTAGGTTCAACACCTTC.

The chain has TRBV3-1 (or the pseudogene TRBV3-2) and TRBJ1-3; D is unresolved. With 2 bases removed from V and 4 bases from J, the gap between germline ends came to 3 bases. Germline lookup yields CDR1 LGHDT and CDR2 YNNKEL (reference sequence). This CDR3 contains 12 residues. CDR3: CASSQSGNTIYF. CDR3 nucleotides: TGTGCCAGCAGCCAATCAGGAAACACCATATATTTT.

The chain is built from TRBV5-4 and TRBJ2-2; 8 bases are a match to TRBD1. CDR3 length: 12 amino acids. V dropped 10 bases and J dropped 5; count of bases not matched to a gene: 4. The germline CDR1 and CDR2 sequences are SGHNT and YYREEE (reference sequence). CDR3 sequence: CARTGGTGELFF. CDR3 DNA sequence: TGTGCCCGAACAGGGGGGACCGGGGAGCTGTTTTTT.

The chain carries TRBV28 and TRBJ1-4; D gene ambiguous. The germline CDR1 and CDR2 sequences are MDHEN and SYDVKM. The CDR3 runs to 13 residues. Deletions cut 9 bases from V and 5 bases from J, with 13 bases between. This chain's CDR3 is CASTTRGNEKLFF. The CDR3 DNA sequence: TGTGCCAGTACGACCCGGGGAAATGAAAAACTGTTTTTT.

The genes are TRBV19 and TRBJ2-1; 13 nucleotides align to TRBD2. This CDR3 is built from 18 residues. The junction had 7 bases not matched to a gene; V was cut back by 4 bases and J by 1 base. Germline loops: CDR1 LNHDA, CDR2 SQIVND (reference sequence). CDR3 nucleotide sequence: TGTGCCAGTAGTACGCGACTAGCGGGAGGCCAGTCCTACAATGAGCAGTTCTTC. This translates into CASSTRLAGGQSYNEQFF. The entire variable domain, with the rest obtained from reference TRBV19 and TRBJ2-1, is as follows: DGGITQSPKYLFRKEGQNVTLSCEQNLNHDAMYWYRQDPGQGLRLIYYSQIVNDFQKGDIAEGYSVSREKKESFPLTVTSAQKNPTAFYLCASSTRLAGGQSYNEQFFGPGTRLTVL.